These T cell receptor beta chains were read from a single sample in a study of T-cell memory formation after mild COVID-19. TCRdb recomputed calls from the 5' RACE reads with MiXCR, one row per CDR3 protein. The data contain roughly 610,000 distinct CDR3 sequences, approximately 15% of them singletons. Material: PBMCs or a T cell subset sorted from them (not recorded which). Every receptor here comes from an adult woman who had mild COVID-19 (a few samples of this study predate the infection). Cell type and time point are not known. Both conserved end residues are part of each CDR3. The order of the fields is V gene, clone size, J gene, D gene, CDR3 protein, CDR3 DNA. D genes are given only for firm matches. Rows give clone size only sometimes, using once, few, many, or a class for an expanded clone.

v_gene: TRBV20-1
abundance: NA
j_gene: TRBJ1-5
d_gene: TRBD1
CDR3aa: CSARDRQGASNQPQHF
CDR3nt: TGCAGTGCTAGAGATCGGCAGGGGGCAAGCAATCAGCCCCAGCATTTT

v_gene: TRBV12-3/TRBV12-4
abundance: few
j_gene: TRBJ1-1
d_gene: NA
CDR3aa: CASRANGDTEAFF
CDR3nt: TGTGCCAGCAGGGCAAATGGAGACACTGAAGCTTTCTTT

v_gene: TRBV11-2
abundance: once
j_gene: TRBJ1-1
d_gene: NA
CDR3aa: CASSLKSESTEAFF
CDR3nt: TGTGCCAGCAGCTTGAAATCGGAGAGCACTGAAGCTTTCTTT

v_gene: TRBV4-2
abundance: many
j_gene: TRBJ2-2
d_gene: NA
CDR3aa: CASSPGTGELFF
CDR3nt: TGTGCCAGCAGCCCCGGCACCGGGGAGCTGTTTTTT

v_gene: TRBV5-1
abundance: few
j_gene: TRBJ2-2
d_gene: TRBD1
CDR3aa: CASSFTGGNTGELFF
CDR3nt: TGCGCCAGCAGCTTCACAGGGGGCAACACCGGGGAGCTGTTTTTT

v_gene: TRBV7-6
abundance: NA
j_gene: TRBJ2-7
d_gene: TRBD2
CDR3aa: CASSWTSESSYEQYF
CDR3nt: TGTGCCAGCAGCTGGACTAGCGAAAGCTCCTACGAGCAGTACTTC

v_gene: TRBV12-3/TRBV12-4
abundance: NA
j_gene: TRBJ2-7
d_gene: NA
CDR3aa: CASRLKESYEQYF
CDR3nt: TGTGCCAGCAGGTTAAAGGAGAGCTACGAGCAGTACTTC

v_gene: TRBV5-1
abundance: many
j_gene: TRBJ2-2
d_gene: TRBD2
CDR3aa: CASKRLSGLAGDTGELFF
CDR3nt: TGCGCCAGCAAGAGATTGAGCGGACTAGCGGGGGACACCGGGGAGCTGTTTTTT

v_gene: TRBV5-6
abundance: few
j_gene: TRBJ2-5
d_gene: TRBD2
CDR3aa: CASSYWGLAGSLQETQYF
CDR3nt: TGTGCCAGCAGCTACTGGGGACTAGCGGGGTCTCTTCAAGAGACCCAGTACTTC

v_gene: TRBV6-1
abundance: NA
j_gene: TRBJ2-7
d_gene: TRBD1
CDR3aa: CASSEGQGHF
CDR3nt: TGTGCCAGCAGTGAAGGACAGGGCCACTTC

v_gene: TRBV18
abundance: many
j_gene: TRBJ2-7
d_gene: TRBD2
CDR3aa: CASSPPGLAGSEQYF
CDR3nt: TGTGCCAGCTCACCCCCTGGACTAGCGGGCTCCGAGCAGTACTTC

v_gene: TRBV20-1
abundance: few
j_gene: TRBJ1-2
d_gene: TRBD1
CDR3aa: CSARGGQEGSYGYTF
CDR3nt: TGCAGTGCTAGAGGGGGACAGGAGGGCAGCTATGGCTACACCTTC

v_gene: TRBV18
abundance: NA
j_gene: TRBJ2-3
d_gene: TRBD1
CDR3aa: CASSPFPGGQGRAKDTQYF
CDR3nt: TGTGCCAGCTCACCATTTCCCGGTGGACAGGGAAGGGCAAAAGATACGCAGTATTTT

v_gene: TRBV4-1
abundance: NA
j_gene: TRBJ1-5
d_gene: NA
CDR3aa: CASSQDPVRKRNQPQHF
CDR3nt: TGCGCCAGCAGCCAAGACCCCGTCAGGAAGCGCAATCAGCCCCAGCATTTT

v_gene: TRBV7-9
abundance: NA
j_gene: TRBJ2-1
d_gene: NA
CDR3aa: CASSLGHRDEQFF
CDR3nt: TGTGCCAGCAGCTTAGGACATCGCGATGAGCAGTTCTTC

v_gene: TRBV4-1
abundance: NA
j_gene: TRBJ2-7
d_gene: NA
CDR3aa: CASSQERDRTYEQYF
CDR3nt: TGCGCCAGCAGCCAAGAACGCGACCGTACCTACGAGCAGTACTTC

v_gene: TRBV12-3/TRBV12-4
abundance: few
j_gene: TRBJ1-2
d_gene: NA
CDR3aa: CASTQSGAPFYGYTF
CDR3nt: TGTGCCAGCACCCAAAGCGGGGCTCCTTTCTATGGCTACACCTTC

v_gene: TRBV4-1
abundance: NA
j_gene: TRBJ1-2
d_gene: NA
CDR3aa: CASSQVESSNYGYTF
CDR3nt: TGCGCCAGCAGCCAAGTCGAAAGCTCTAACTATGGCTACACCTTC

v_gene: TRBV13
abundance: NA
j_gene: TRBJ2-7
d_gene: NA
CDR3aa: CASSLNGGPTRSYEQYF
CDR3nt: TGTGCCAGCAGCTTAAATGGCGGGCCCACGAGGTCCTACGAGCAGTACTTC

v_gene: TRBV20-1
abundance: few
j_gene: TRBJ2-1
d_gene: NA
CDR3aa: CSASIPGFWSSYNEQFF
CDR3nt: TGCAGTGCTAGTATACCGGGATTCTGGAGCTCCTACAATGAGCAGTTCTTC

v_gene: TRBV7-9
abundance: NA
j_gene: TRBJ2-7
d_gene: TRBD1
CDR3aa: CASSSGGAFEQYF
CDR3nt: TGTGCCAGCAGCTCAGGGGGCGCTTTCGAGCAGTACTTC

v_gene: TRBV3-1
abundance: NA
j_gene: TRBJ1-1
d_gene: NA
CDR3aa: CASRTGTADTEAFF
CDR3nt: TGTGCCAGCAGGACCGGGACTGCCGACACTGAAGCTTTCTTT

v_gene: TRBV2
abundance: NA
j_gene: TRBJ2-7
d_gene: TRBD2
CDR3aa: CASSLIAGGLSYEQYF
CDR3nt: TGTGCCAGCAGTCTTATAGCGGGAGGGCTTTCCTACGAGCAGTACTTC

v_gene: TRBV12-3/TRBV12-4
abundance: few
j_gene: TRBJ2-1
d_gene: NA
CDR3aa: CASSTGTGEQFF
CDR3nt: TGTGCCAGCAGTACAGGGACCGGGGAGCAGTTCTTC

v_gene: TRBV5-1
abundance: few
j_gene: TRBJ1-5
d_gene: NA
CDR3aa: CASSPGDRSNQPQHF
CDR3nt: TGCGCCAGCAGCCCAGGTGATCGGAGCAATCAGCCCCAGCATTTT

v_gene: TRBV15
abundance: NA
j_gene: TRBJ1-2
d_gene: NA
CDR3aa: CATSRSQQATYGYTF
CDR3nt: TGTGCCACCAGCAGGTCACAACAGGCGACCTATGGCTACACCTTC